Presented here are 21 T cell receptor beta chains from one specimen sequenced in a study of T cells in Graves' hyperthyroidism and ophthalmopathy. The source material, RNA transcripts, was used to amplify TCR beta CDR3 regions. First-round RT-PCR targeting the TCR CDR3 was performed with the HTBI primer set. TCRdb called the multiplex PCR reads again in MiXCR, with one record for every CDR3 protein. The data show fewer than 450,000 distinct CDR3 sequences, with about a sixth seen just once and almost 35% held by the top ten. Material for sequencing was blood. The receptors come from a woman aged 25 to 39 with Graves' hyperthyroidism that later progressed to Graves' ophthalmopathy.

This clonotype has a count of ten or more. This rearrangement joins TRBV29-1 to TRBJ2-2, with D maybe TRBD1 (5 bases). V was pared by 7 bases and J by 6 bases, with 12 bases between. Germline CDR1 and CDR2: SQVTM and ANQGSEA. This CDR3 spans 12 amino acids. The CDR3 is CSGQGWAGELFF. CDR3 sequence (DNA): TGCAGCGGTCAGGGTTGGGCCGGGGAGCTGTTTTTT.

The chain combines TRBV29-1 with TRBJ1-1, with D uncertain. The CDR3 consists of 13 residues. Germline lookup yields CDR1 SQVTM and CDR2 ANQGSEA. V gave up 5 bases and J gave up 10 bases, with 20 bases separating them. The CDR3 region has the DNA TGCAGCGTTTTTCCCTCCGAAAGGGTGCGAGCTTTCTTT. Translated, it gives CSVFPSERVRAFF.

The V and J genes are TRBV10-3 and TRBJ2-1; TRBD2 agrees at 14 bases. Trimming took 6 bases from V and 8 from J; bases not matched to a gene: 6. This CDR3 has 15 amino acids. Germline V lookup: CDR1 ENHRY, CDR2 SYGVKD. CDR3: CAIRPGTSGSDEQFF. CDR3 nucleotide sequence: TGTGCCATCAGGCCTGGGACTAGCGGGAGCGATGAGCAGTTCTTC.

This clonotype was counted ten times or more. This rearrangement joins TRBV6-1 to TRBJ2-1; the D is unclear. Germline V gene sequence: CDR1 MNHNS, CDR2 SASEGT. The CDR3 consists of 15 residues. Trimming stripped 4 bases from V and 1 base from J, with 11 bases between. Here the CDR3 reads CASSGPARSYNEQFF. The CDR3 DNA reads TGTGCCAGCAGTGGCCCCGCAAGATCCTACAATGAGCAGTTCTTC.

This clonotype showed up many times. The gene calls are TRBV7-2 and TRBJ2-5; TRBD1 matches at 7 bases. Germline CDR1 and CDR2: SGHTA and FQGNSA. The junction had 11 bases not matched to a gene; V was cut back by 5 bases and J by 5 bases. The CDR3 contains 15 residues. CDR3 nucleotide sequence: TGTGCCAGCAGCCCCACGAACAGGGGCGGCGAGACCCAGTACTTC. The encoded protein is CASSPTNRGGETQYF.

The CDR3 loop is CASSSQGARETQYF. The CDR3 coding sequence is TGTGCCAGCAGTTCACAGGGGGCGAGAGAGACCCAGTACTTC. The V call is TRBV2, the J call TRBJ2-5; 9 positions agree with TRBD1. CDR3 length: 14 amino acids. Germline V gene data show CDR1 as SNHLY and CDR2 as FYNNEI. V lost 5 bases to trimming and J lost 4 bases; unmatched junction nucleotides: 5.

The V and J genes are TRBV28 and TRBJ2-1, with TRBD2 matching over 8 bases. V shed 5 bases and J 10 bases; nucleotides not matched to a gene: 22. This CDR3 has 18 residues. Per germline, CDR1 MDHEN and CDR2 SYDVKM. The CDR3 DNA is TGTGCCAGCAGTCCCTTTTCGGTCTCGGGACTAGATAATAACGAGCAGTTCTTC. Protein product: CASSPFSVSGLDNNEQFF.

This clonotype was recorded a few times. The V gene is TRBV29-1, the J gene TRBJ2-7; possible D gene TRBD1, 6 bases. Germline V gene sequence: CDR1 SQVTM, CDR2 ANQGSEA. The V end lost 7 bases, the J end lost 2 bases, and 12 bases lay between the germline ends. This CDR3 contains 12 residues. The CDR3 region is CSAWDTAYEQYF. The CDR3 nucleotides read TGCAGCGCCTGGGACACAGCCTACGAGCAGTACTTC.

This chain links TRBV15 with TRBJ1-1; the D is unclear. The germline V gene encodes CDR1 LNHNV and CDR2 YYDKDF (reference sequence). This CDR3 has 15 amino acids. V was trimmed by 0 bases and J by 5 bases, leaving 13 bases between them. DNA of the CDR3: TGTGCCACCAGCAGAGATTGGCAGGCTGGTACTGAAGCTTTCTTT. Its protein product is CATSRDWQAGTEAFF. The whole variable domain, remainder taken from reference TRBV15 and TRBJ1-1, is DAMVIQNPRYQVTQFGKPVTLSCSQTLNHNVMYWYQQKSSQAPKLLFHYYDKDFNNEADTPDNFQSRRPNTSFCFLDIRSPGLGDTAMYLCATSRDWQAGTEAFFGQGTRLTVV.

The table lists this clonotype with many counts. The chain employs TRBV10-2 and TRBJ2-5; D gene uncertain. Trimming left V 7 bases short and J 5 bases short, with 11 bases between. In germline, CDR1 is WSHSY, CDR2 SAAADI. CDR3 length: 12 amino acids. The CDR3 reads CASTALGETQYF. CDR3 coding DNA: TGCGCCAGCACTGCCTTAGGCGAGACCCAGTACTTC.

This clonotype was found a few times. The chain employs TRBV11-3 and TRBJ2-1; D is perhaps TRBD1 (5 bases). The germline V gene encodes CDR1 SGHNT and CDR2 YENEEA. The length of the CDR3 is 14 residues. Between the trimmed V and J ends, which lost 1 base and 2 bases, there was a span of 6 bases. CDR3 residues: CASSLARAYNEQFF. For the CDR3, the DNA is TGTGCCAGCAGCTTAGCCAGGGCCTACAATGAGCAGTTCTTC.

Worth noting for this clonotype: A read error may be the cause here, since a much bigger clone is one base away. The DNA of the CDR3 is TGTGCCGGCAGCCACAGGGTAGCTCATGAAAACACTGAAGCTTTCTTT. Translation gives CAGSHRVAHENTEAFF. The J gene is TRBJ1-1, the V gene TRBV6-2 or TRBV6-3, with a tentative D call TRBD1 (6 bases). Germline lookup yields CDR1 MNHEY and CDR2 SVGEGT. The CDR3 extends over 16 amino acids.

This clonotype showed up just a few times. The V gene is TRBV6-5, the J gene TRBJ1-6; unclear D gene. With 0 bases removed from V and 15 bases from J, the gap between germline ends came to 9 bases. From germline, CDR1 is MNHEY and CDR2 SVGAGI. This CDR3 has 12 amino acids. The DNA for the CDR3 is TGTGCCAGCAGTTACTCGACCGGGAGCCTCCACTTT. Translating gives CASSYSTGSLHF.

This clonotype appeared many times. The CDR3 reads CASSTGTITEAFF. The CDR3 nucleotides read TGTGCCAGTAGCACTGGGACAATCACTGAAGCTTTCTTT. The chain is built from TRBV19 and TRBJ1-1; possible D gene TRBD1, 6 bases. CDR1 and CDR2 (germline): LNHDA, SQIVND (reference sequence). Trimming removed 6 bases from V and 4 bases from J, with 12 bases in between. The CDR3 covers 13 residues.

The chain combines TRBV11-2 with TRBJ2-1; tentative D call: TRBD1 (5 bases). The CDR3 totals 15 residues. Germline assignment: CDR1 SGHAT and CDR2 FQNNGV. Deletions cut 4 bases from V and 4 bases from J, with 14 bases between. This CDR3 is CASSSRSYRYNEQFF. The CDR3 DNA reads TGTGCCAGCAGCTCCAGATCTTACAGGTACAATGAGCAGTTCTTC.

In this sample, this clonotype turned up a few times. This rearrangement joins TRBV10-1 to TRBJ1-4, with 8 bases aligning to TRBD1. The CDR3 loop spans 15 amino acids. CDR1 is WNHNN, CDR2 SYGVQD, per germline (reference sequence). Trimming removed 3 bases from V and 5 bases from J; junction bases left unmatched: 5. The CDR3 DNA reads TGCGCCAGCAGTGACGGGGGACAGGAGAATGAAAAACTGTTTTTT. It encodes CASSDGGQENEKLFF.

This clonotype was seen more than once but under ten times. The gene calls are TRBV4-2 and TRBJ2-6; D is uncertain. Germline CDR1 is LGHNA and CDR2 is YNFKEQ. Trimming shortened V by 0 bases and J by 2 bases, and 8 bases separated the two germline ends. This CDR3 is 16 amino acids long. CDR3 loop: CASSQDSPTGANVLTF. The CDR3 coding sequence is TGTGCCAGCAGCCAAGACTCCCCGACTGGGGCCAACGTCCTGACTTTC.

This clonotype showed up many times. This chain connects TRBV6-1 to TRBJ2-1; tentatively, D is TRBD1 or TRBD2 (6 bases each). The CDR3 totals 13 residues. V lost 4 bases, J lost 8 bases, and 12 bases lay in between. Germline CDR1 MNHNS, CDR2 SASEGT. CDR3 sequence reads: CASSVGGSDEQFF. The CDR3 nucleotides read TGTGCCAGCAGTGTAGGGGGGTCTGATGAGCAGTTCTTC.

V is TRBV25-1 and J is TRBJ2-7; D call uncertain. The CDR3 extends over 12 amino acids. Looked up from germline, CDR1 is MGHDK and CDR2 is SYGVNS. The germline V and J ends were trimmed by 1 base and 3 bases, with 4 bases remaining between them. CDR3 loop: CASSESNYEQYF. CDR3 sequence (DNA): TGTGCCAGCAGTGAATCTAACTACGAGCAGTACTTC.

V and J are TRBV10-2 and TRBJ2-7; 14 bases align to TRBD2. V lost 4 bases, J lost 7 bases, and 15 bases stayed unmatched. This CDR3 has 18 residues. The germline V gene encodes CDR1 WSHSY and CDR2 SAAADI. The CDR3 DNA is TGCGCCAGCAGTGTATCCGGACTAGCGGGGGGACCCTTCGGGGAGCAGTACTTC. Translating it yields CASSVSGLAGGPFGEQYF.

This clonotype was observed at least ten times. The chain carries TRBV30 and TRBJ1-6; tentative D call: TRBD1 (5 bases). V gave up 2 bases and J gave up 6 bases, with 11 bases separating them. CDR1 is GTSNPN, CDR2 SVGIG, per germline (reference sequence). The CDR3 runs to 14 residues. The CDR3 loop is CAWSQGVGNSPLHF. The CDR3 coding sequence is TGTGCCTGGAGTCAAGGGGTTGGTAATTCACCCCTCCACTTT.